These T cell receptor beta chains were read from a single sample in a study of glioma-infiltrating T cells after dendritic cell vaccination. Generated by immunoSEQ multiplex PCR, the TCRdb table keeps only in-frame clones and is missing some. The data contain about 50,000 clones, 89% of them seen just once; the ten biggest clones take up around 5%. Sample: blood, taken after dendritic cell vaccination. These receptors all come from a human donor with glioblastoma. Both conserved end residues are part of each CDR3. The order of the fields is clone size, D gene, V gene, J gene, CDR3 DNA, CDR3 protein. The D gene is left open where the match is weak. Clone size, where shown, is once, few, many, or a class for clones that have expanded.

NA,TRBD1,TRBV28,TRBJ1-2,TGTGCCAGCAGTTCCCCACCCGGGACAGGGGGCGGCTACACCTTC,CASSSPPGTGGGYTF
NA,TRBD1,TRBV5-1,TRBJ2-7,TGCGCCAGCAGCCCGATCAGGGACAGGGCCTCCTACGAGCAGTACTTC,CASSPIRDRASYEQYF
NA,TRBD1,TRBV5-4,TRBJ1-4,TGTGCCAGCAGCCGCGGACAGGCAGATGAAAAACTGTTTTTT,CASSRGQADEKLFF
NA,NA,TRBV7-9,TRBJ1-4,TGTGCCAGCAGCACCTCCGGGGCAACTAATGAAAAACTGTTTTTT,CASSTSGATNEKLFF
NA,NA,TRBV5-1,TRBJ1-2,TGCGCCAGCAGCCCCTCGATTGGGAGAGATGGCTACACCTTC,CASSPSIGRDGYTF
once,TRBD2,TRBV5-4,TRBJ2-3,TGTGCCAGCACGGAGATGGCGGGAGTCATAGATACGCAGTATTTT,CASTEMAGVIDTQYF
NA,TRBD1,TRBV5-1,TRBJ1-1,TGCGCCAGCAACCCAGACAGGGGCCTGAACACTGAAGCTTTCTTT,CASNPDRGLNTEAFF
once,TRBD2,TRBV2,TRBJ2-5,TGTGCCAGCAGTGACGGGGGGGCAGGGACAGAGACCCAGTACTTC,CASSDGGAGTETQYF
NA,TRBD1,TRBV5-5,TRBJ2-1,TGTGCCAGCAGCGCGGGACAGGGTTCCTACAATGAGCAGTTCTTC,CASSAGQGSYNEQFF
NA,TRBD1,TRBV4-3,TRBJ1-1,TGCGCCAGCAGCCAGAGACCCGGGACAGGCTTGGTGAACACTGAAGCTTTCTTT,CASSQRPGTGLVNTEAFF
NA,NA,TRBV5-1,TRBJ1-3,TGCGCCAGCAGCCCGAACCCAGGGGCTGGAAACACCATATATTTT,CASSPNPGAGNTIYF
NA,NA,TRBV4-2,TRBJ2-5,TGTGCCAGCAGCCAAGATCCGAACAGCGGACAAGAGACCCAGTACTTC,CASSQDPNSGQETQYF
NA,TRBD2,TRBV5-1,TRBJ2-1,TGCGCCAGCACCAAGGTAGCGGGAGGGAATGAGCAGTTCTTC,CASTKVAGGNEQFF
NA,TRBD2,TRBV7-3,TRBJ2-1,TGTGCCAGCAGCTTAACTGCCGCGGGAGGACAGAATGAGCAGTTCTTC,CASSLTAAGGQNEQFF
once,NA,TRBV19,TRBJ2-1,TGTGCCAGTATTCCGGGGGAGCCTTCCAATGAGCAGTTCTTC,CASIPGEPSNEQFF
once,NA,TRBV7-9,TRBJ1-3,TGTGCCTTCGTTTCTCCTGGGCGAACCGGAAACACCATATATTTT,CAFVSPGRTGNTIYF
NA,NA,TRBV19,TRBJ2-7,TGTGCCAGTAGTATTGGGGGGGGCACCTACGAGCAGTACTTC,CASSIGGGTYEQYF
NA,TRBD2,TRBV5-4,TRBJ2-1,TGTGCCAGCAGCTTGGACGACCTAGCGGGAGCAGAGCAGTTCTTC,CASSLDDLAGAEQFF
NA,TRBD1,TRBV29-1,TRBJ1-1,TGCAGCACTCGGACAGGCTACACTGAAGCTTTCTTT,CSTRTGYTEAFF
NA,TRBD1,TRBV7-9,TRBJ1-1,TGTGCCAGCAGCTTACAGGGGGCCCGCACTGAAGCTTTCTTT,CASSLQGARTEAFF
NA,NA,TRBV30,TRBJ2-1,TGTGCCTGGAGGGCCGCGAGGGCGGGTTGGAATGAGCAGTTCTTC,CAWRAARAGWNEQFF
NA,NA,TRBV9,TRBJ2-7,TGTGCCAGCAGCGTAGATCTCGGTGGGCGCGAGCAGTACTTC,CASSVDLGGREQYF
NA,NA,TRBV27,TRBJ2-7,TGTGCCAGCAGTTTATCGGCAGAATACTACGAGCAGTACTTC,CASSLSAEYYEQYF
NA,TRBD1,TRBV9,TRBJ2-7,TGTGCCAGCAGCGTAGGGGCCGGGACAGACTCCTACGAGCAGTACTTC,CASSVGAGTDSYEQYF
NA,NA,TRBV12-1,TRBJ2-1,TGTGCCAGCAGCTCCGGACTAGCGGGCGGGGAGCAGTTCTTC,CASSSGLAGGEQFF
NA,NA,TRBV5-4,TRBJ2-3,TGTGCCAGCAGCTTCGCTGGCCCTCAAAGCACAGATACGCAGTATTTT,CASSFAGPQSTDTQYF
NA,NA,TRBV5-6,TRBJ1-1,TGTGCCAGCAGCTTGACAGGTTGGGAGGCTGCTGAAGCTTTCTTT,CASSLTGWEAAEAFF
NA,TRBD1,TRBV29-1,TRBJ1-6,TGCAGCGTGGGACAGGGGTATGGTTCACCCCTCCACTTT,CSVGQGYGSPLHF
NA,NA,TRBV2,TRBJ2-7,TGTGCCAGCAGTGAAGCGCTTGGGGCCCCCTTCCGCTACGAGCAGTACTTC,CASSEALGAPFRYEQYF
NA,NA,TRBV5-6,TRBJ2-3,TGTGCCAGCAGCCTTGGGGGGTCGAGCACAGATACGCAGTATTTT,CASSLGGSSTDTQYF
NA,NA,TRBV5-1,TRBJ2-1,TGCGCCAGCAGCTTCACAGACAATGAGCAGTTCTTC,CASSFTDNEQFF
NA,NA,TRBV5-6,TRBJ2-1,TGTGCCAGCAGCTTGGGCGCTGGACTAGAGCAGTTCTTC,CASSLGAGLEQFF
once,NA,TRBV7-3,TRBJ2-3,TGTGCCAGCAGCTTTTCACTCTCTGTTGGTACAGATACGCAGTATTTT,CASSFSLSVGTDTQYF
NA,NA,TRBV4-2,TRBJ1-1,TGTGCCAGCAGCCACATTACAGGCTACACTGAAGCTTTCTTT,CASSHITGYTEAFF
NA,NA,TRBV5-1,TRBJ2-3,TGCGCCAGCAGCTTGGGCGGTAGCGCCGTTGCGACAGATACGCAGTATTTT,CASSLGGSAVATDTQYF
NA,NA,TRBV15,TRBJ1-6,TGTGCCACCAGCAGCGACCCCTCGCGGATGATGCCCCTCCACTTT,CATSSDPSRMMPLHF
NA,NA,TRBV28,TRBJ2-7,TGTGCCAGCAGCCCTCGGGACTTCTACGAGCAGTACTTC,CASSPRDFYEQYF
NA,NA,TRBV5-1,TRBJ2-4,TGCGCCAGCAGCTTGGGGGGGCTAGGGGCCAAAAACATTCAGTACTTC,CASSLGGLGAKNIQYF
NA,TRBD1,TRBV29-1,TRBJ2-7,TGCAGCGTAGGGACAGGGACCTACGAGCAGTACTTC,CSVGTGTYEQYF
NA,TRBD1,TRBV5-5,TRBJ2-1,TGTGCCAGCAGCCTGGACAGGGTTGGCTCCTACAATGAGCAGTTCTTC,CASSLDRVGSYNEQFF
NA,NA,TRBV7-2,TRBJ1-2,TGTGCCAGCAGCTTAGGGGCGACAGCATATTTTTACACCTTC,CASSLGATAYFYTF
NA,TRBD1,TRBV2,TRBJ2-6,TGTGCCAGCAGGGGGACAGGGATTGGGGCCAACGTCCTGACTTTC,CASRGTGIGANVLTF
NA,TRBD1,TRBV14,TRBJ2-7,TGTGCCAGCAGCCAAGACGGGGGGACAGGGCGCGAGCAGTACTTC,CASSQDGGTGREQYF
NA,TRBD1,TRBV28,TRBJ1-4,TGTGCCAGCAGCTCGGGACAGGTTAGAGAAAAACTGTTTTTT,CASSSGQVREKLFF
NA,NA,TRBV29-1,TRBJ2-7,TGCAGCGTAGACGGGGGCGGGGGCGGCCCCTACGAGCAGTACTTC,CSVDGGGGGPYEQYF
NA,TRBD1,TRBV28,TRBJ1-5,TGTGCCAGCAGTAATCCGGGACAGAATCAGCCCCAGCATTTT,CASSNPGQNQPQHF
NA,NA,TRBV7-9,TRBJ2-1,TGTGCCAGCAGATCCCCCAGCGGCAATGAGCAGTTCTTC,CASRSPSGNEQFF
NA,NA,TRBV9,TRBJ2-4,TGTGCCAGCAGCGTAGCTACGCAGGGGACCAAAAACATTCAGTACTTC,CASSVATQGTKNIQYF
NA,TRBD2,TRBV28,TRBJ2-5,TGTGCCAGCAGCTTTCCGACTAGCGGACGCCAAGAGACCCAGTACTTC,CASSFPTSGRQETQYF
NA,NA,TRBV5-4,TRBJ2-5,TGTGCCAGCAGCGACCCCCGCATGGGGGCTTTGAAGACCCAGTACTTC,CASSDPRMGALKTQYF
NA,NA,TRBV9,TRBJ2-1,TGTGCCAGCAGCGGCCGGGACTGGACTAATGAGCAGTTCTTC,CASSGRDWTNEQFF
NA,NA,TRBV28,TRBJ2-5,TGTGCCAGCAGTTTCTCCGGGAACCAAGAGACCCAGTACTTC,CASSFSGNQETQYF
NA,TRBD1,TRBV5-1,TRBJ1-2,TGCGCCAGCAGCTTGGGGGGGGGACAGGGTCAATTCGGCTACACCTTC,CASSLGGGQGQFGYTF